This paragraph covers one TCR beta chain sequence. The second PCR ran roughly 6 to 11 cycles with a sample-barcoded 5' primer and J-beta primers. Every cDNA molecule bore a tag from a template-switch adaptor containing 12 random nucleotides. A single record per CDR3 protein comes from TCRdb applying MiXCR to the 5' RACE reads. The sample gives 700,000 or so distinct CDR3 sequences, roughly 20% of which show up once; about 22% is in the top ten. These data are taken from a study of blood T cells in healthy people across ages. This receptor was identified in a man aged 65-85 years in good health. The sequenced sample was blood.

The CDR3 nucleotides are TGTGCCAGTAGTACACGACGGGCCCAGGAGACCCAGTACTTC. Protein product: CASSTRRAQETQYF. The chain uses TRBV19 and TRBJ2-5; no clear D. Germline CDR1 is LNHDA and CDR2 is SQIVND (reference sequence). V was clipped by 4 bases and J by 5 bases, with 14 bases between them. The CDR3 runs to 14 residues.